Listed here are 15 T cell receptor beta chains from one sample, sequenced in a study of identical twins. MiXCR, run by TCRdb on the 5' RACE reads, gives a single entry per CDR3 protein. The sample holds roughly 1,500,000 distinct CDR3 sequences, around a third seen once. Sequencing was carried out using cord blood. All receptors derive from a newborn girl in good health.

V is TRBV10-3 and J is TRBJ2-1; D may be TRBD1 (6 bases). The ends were cut back, 6 bases at V and 1 base at J, with 7 bases in the middle. Germline V gene lookup returns CDR1 ENHRY and CDR2 SYGVKD. CDR3 length: 13 residues. This CDR3 is CAIRGTSYNEQFF. CDR3 nucleotide sequence: TGTGCCATCAGGGGGACATCCTACAATGAGCAGTTCTTC.

The chain recombines TRBV20-1 with TRBJ2-3, with D possibly being TRBD1 (6 bases). The CDR3 has 14 residues. The germline V gene encodes CDR1 DFQATT and CDR2 SNEGSKA (reference sequence). Trimming pared 6 bases from V and 3 bases from J, leaving 16 bases between. CDR3 nucleotide sequence: TGCAGTGCCCCCCGGACAGAGGGGACAGATACGCAGTATTTT. Its translation: CSAPRTEGTDTQYF.

In its sample, this clonotype was seen a few times. V is TRBV24-1 and J is TRBJ1-5; D gene uncertain. This CDR3 has 12 residues. CDR1 KGHDR and CDR2 SFDVKD come from the germline V gene. Trimming took 10 bases from V and 0 from J, leaving 6 bases between them. The CDR3 bases are TGTGCCACACGCGGTAGCAATCAGCCCCAGCATTTT. As protein: CATRGSNQPQHF.

This clonotype came up a few times. This sequence joins TRBV4-2 and TRBJ2-2, with D unclear. The CDR3 totals 16 residues. V was cut by 1 base and J by 1 base, with 10 bases left in between. From germline, CDR1 is LGHNA and CDR2 YNFKEQ. The chain's CDR3 is CASSQVSRKNTGELFF. DNA for the CDR3: TGTGCCAGCAGCCAAGTATCTCGAAAGAACACCGGGGAGCTGTTTTTT.

This sequence joins TRBV27 and TRBJ1-1; D not certain. V was clipped by 8 bases and J by 1 base, with 8 bases between them. Germline V lookup: CDR1 MNHEY, CDR2 SMNVEV (reference sequence). The CDR3 loop spans 12 amino acids. The CDR3 reads CASFRQNTEAFF. Written as DNA, the CDR3 is TGTGCCAGCTTCCGACAGAACACTGAAGCTTTCTTT.

This clonotype was observed a handful of times. The V and J genes are TRBV9 and TRBJ2-1, with 11 bases that match TRBD1. This CDR3 has 14 amino acids. Germline lookup yields CDR1 SGDLS and CDR2 YYNGEE. The J segment lost 10 bases and the V segment lost 3 bases, leaving 6 bases of the junction unmatched. CDR3 sequence (DNA): TGTGCCAGCAGCGAATGGACAGGGGGCGGGGAGCAGTTCTTC. Translated: CASSEWTGGGEQFF.

This clonotype occurred many times. This sequence joins TRBV25-1 and TRBJ1-2, with D possibly TRBD1 on 5 matching bases. Germline CDR1 reads MGHDK; CDR2 reads SYGVNS. This CDR3 is built from 14 residues. V lost 2 bases and J lost 3, with 10 bases in between. In nucleotides, the CDR3 is TGTGCCAGCAGTGAAAGTCGGGGCTACTATGGCTACACCTTC. This translates into CASSESRGYYGYTF.

The genes are TRBV3-1 and TRBJ1-2; no reliable D call. In germline, CDR1 is LGHDT, CDR2 YNNKEL (reference sequence). Trimming removed 4 bases from V and 2 bases from J, with 14 bases in between. There are 15 residues in the CDR3. CDR3 sequence reads: CASSLWVLANYGYTF. CDR3 nucleotide sequence: TGTGCCAGCAGCCTCTGGGTCCTGGCCAACTATGGCTACACCTTC.

J is TRBJ2-1 and V is TRBV20-1, with no clear D. Per the germline V gene, CDR1 is DFQATT and CDR2 is SNEGSKA (reference sequence). V was trimmed by 1 base and J by 2 bases, leaving 15 bases between them. The CDR3 sequence is 16 residues long. CDR3 protein: CSARVQSSPAYNEQFF. The CDR3 DNA is TGCAGTGCTAGAGTCCAGAGCAGTCCGGCCTACAATGAGCAGTTCTTC.

This clonotype turned up a few times. The rearrangement joins TRBV28 to TRBJ2-1; TRBD2 might be the D (7 bases). V lost 7 bases and J lost 4, with 23 bases in between. In germline, CDR1 is MDHEN, CDR2 SYDVKM. The CDR3 has 17 residues. CDR3 sequence (DNA): TGTGCCAGCACTAGTCTAGGGGGGACTATTGGGTACAATGAGCAGTTCTTC. Its translation: CASTSLGGTIGYNEQFF.

V is TRBV4-2 and J is TRBJ1-5; 7 bases are shared with TRBD1. This CDR3 spans 15 amino acids. V was clipped by 3 bases and J by 4 bases; unmatched bases: 6. Germline lookup yields CDR1 LGHNA and CDR2 YNFKEQ. CDR3 sequence: CASSQHRGPNQPQHF. For the CDR3, the DNA is TGTGCCAGCAGCCAGCACAGGGGACCTAATCAGCCCCAGCATTTT.

V and J are TRBV5-1 and TRBJ2-7; D is possibly TRBD1 (6 bases). Looked up from germline, CDR1 is SGHRS and CDR2 is YFSETQ. V lost 1 base and J lost 3, with 14 bases in between. CDR3 size: 15 residues. The CDR3 DNA reads as TGCGCCAGCAGCTTGCCACCGCCGGGACACTACGAGCAGTACTTC. As protein: CASSLPPPGHYEQYF.

V gene TRBV7-2 combines with J gene TRBJ2-5; D might be TRBD2 (6 bases). V was cut by 5 bases and J by 1 base, with 14 bases left in between. This CDR3 has 15 amino acids. Looked up from germline, CDR1 is SGHTA and CDR2 is FQGNSA. The CDR3 DNA reads TGTGCCAGCAGCCCCCATGGGGACTCCCAAGAGACCCAGTACTTC. It yields the protein CASSPHGDSQETQYF.

CDR3 in DNA: TGCGCCAGCAGCTGGGGGATGAATGAAAAACTGTTTTTT. Translating gives CASSWGMNEKLFF. The rearrangement joins TRBV5-1 to TRBJ1-4; tentative D call: TRBD1 (5 bases). Germline CDR1 and CDR2: SGHRS and YFSETQ. The CDR3 has 13 residues. V was shortened by 3 bases and J by 5 bases, with 8 bases between the two germline ends.

This clonotype was picked up a small number of times. This sequence joins TRBV20-1 and TRBJ2-7; D gene unclear. The CDR3 loop spans 15 amino acids. CDR1 is DFQATT, CDR2 SNEGSKA, per germline (reference sequence). Between the trimmed V and J ends, which lost 5 bases and 0 bases, there was a span of 17 bases. CDR3 DNA sequence: TGCAGTGCTCCTCAATTCCCTCAGAGCTCCTACGAGCAGTACTTC. It codes for CSAPQFPQSSYEQYF.